Shown below are 5 T cell receptor beta chains from a single sample sequenced in a study of blood T cells in healthy people across ages. Using a J-beta primer mix together with a sample-barcoded 5' primer, a second PCR was run for roughly 7 to 12 cycles. In TCRdb, the 5' RACE reads were re-called with MiXCR into one record per CDR3 protein. The table lists 1.5 million to 1.9 million distinct CDR3 sequences, 35% to 45% of them singletons. Input material: blood. Receptors originate from a woman under 30 in good health.

The chain employs TRBV20-1 and TRBJ1-2, with TRBD1 as a possible D gene (6 bases). The length of the CDR3 is 17 residues. V was trimmed by 5 bases and J by 2 bases, leaving 24 bases between them. CDR1 DFQATT and CDR2 SNEGSKA come from the germline V gene (reference sequence). The CDR3 region is CSARKGGAVGFNYGYTF. In DNA, the CDR3 is TGCAGTGCTCGAAAGGGGGGCGCGGTGGGATTCAACTATGGCTACACCTTC.

This clonotype was detected a few times. One end of the junction is discordant with germline, which a read error may explain. J is TRBJ2-7 and V is TRBV7-2, with 11 bases lining up with TRBD2. The germline CDR1 and CDR2 sequences are SGHTA and FQGNSA. This CDR3 is 15 amino acids long. Here the CDR3 reads CASSLALAGVNEQYF. The CDR3 region has the DNA TGTGCCAGCAGTTTAGCACTAGCGGGAGTAAATGAGCAGTACTTC.

This chain joins TRBV9 and TRBJ2-5; 11 positions match TRBD2. CDR1 SGDLS and CDR2 YYNGEE come from the germline V gene. This CDR3 has 15 amino acids. Trimming took 3 bases from V and 11 from J; bases not matched to a gene: 12. CDR3 sequence: CASSDLGLAENEQYF. The CDR3 DNA follows: TGTGCCAGCAGCGATTTGGGACTAGCGGAGAATGAGCAGTACTTC.

The J gene is TRBJ2-3, the V gene TRBV10-3; the match to TRBD1 covers 10 bases. The V and J ends lost 3 bases and 3 bases, in that order; junction bases with no gene match: 6. The CDR3 is 16 residues long. Germline V gives CDR1 ENHRY, CDR2 SYGVKD. The CDR3 bases are TGTGCCATCAGTGACTCGACAGGGGGCTGGACAGATACGCAGTATTTT. It specifies CAISDSTGGWTDTQYF.

This clonotype was picked up a small number of times. The genes are TRBV27 and TRBJ2-1, with TRBD2 matching over 11 bases. V shed 3 bases and J 4 bases; nucleotides not matched to a gene: 8. This CDR3 contains 17 residues. Germline-derived CDR1 and CDR2 are MNHEY and SMNVEV (reference sequence). CDR3: CASSFPRLAGSYNEQFF. The CDR3 DNA reads as TGTGCCAGCAGTTTTCCCCGACTAGCGGGATCATACAATGAGCAGTTCTTC.